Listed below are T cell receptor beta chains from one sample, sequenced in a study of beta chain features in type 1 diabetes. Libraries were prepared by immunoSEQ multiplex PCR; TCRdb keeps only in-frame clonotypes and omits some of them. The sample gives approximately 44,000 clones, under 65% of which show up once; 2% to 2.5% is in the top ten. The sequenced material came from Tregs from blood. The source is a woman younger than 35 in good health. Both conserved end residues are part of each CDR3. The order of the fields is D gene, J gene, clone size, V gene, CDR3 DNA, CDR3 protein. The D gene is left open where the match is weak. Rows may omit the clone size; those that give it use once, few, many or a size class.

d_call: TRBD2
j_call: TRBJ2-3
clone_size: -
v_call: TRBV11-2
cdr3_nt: TGTGCCAGCAGCTTAGATATAGCGGGGGGCCTCGATACGCAGTATTTT
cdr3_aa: CASSLDIAGGLDTQYF

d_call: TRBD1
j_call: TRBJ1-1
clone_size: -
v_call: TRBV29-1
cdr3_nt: TGCAGCGTTGATAAAGGATATCAGAGGGGGCGCGTCACTGAAGCTTTCTTT
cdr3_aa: CSVDKGYQRGRVTEAFF

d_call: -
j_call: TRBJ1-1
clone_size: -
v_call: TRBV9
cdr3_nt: TGTGCCAGCAGCGTAGGGGGCCGGGGAGGAACTGAAGCTTTCTTT
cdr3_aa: CASSVGGRGGTEAFF

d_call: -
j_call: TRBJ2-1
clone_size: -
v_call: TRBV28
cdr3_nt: TGTGCCAGCAGTCCCTCGTGGCAGGGCGTCAATGAGCAGTTCTTC
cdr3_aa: CASSPSWQGVNEQFF

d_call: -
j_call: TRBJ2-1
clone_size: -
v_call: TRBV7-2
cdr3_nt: TGTGCCAGCAGCTCGTTCATGGGGACTGCCTACAATGAGCAGTTCTTC
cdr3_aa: CASSSFMGTAYNEQFF

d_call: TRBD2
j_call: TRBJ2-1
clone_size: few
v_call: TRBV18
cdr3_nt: TGTGCCAGCTCACCGGGCGGGAGATATAACAATGAGCAGTTCTTC
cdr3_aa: CASSPGGRYNNEQFF

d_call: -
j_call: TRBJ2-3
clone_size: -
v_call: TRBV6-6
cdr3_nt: TGTGCCAGCAGTTATAGGGCCCCGGGATATACGCAGTATTTT
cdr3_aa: CASSYRAPGYTQYF

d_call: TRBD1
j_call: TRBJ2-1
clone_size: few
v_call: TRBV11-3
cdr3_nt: TGTGCCAGCAGCCCTAGGACAGGGTCCTACAATGAGCAGTTCTTC
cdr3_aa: CASSPRTGSYNEQFF

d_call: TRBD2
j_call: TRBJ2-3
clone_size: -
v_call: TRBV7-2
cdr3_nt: TGTGCCAGCAGCCCCCGACTAGCGGGGTACACAGATACGCAGTATTTT
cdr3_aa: CASSPRLAGYTDTQYF

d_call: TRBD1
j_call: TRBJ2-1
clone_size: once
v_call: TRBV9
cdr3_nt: TGTGCCAGCAGCTCAAGAGGGGACAGGGGTCGTAATGAGCAGTTCTTC
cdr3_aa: CASSSRGDRGRNEQFF

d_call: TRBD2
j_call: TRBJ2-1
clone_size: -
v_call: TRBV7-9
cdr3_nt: TGTGCCAGCAGCTTGGTCGGGAGGGCTTCCTACAATGAGCAGTTCTTC
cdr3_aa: CASSLVGRASYNEQFF

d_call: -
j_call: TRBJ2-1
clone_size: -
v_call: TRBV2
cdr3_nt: TGTGCCAGCTCTTGGTCGGCCTACAATGAGCAGTTCTTC
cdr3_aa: CASSWSAYNEQFF

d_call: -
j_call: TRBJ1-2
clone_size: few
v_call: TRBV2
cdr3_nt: TGTGCCAGCAGTGGGACAGTAGTCGCCTATGGCTACACCTTC
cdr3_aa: CASSGTVVAYGYTF

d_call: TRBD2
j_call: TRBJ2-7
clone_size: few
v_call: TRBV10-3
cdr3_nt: TGTGCCATCAAGACTAGCGGGACGGGCGAGCAGTACTTC
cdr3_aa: CAIKTSGTGEQYF

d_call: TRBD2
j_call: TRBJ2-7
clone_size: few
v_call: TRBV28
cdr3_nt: TGTGCCAGCAAAGCGGGAGGGGTCTCCTACGAGCAGTACTTC
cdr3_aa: CASKAGGVSYEQYF

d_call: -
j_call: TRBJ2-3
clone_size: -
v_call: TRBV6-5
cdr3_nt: TGTGCCAGTAAAAGCCGGGGAGAAGATACGCAGTATTTT
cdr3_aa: CASKSRGEDTQYF

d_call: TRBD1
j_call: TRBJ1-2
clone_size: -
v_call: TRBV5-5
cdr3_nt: TGTGCCAGCAGCTTGGCACTTTCCGGGACAGGTTCCCGTGGCTACACCTTC
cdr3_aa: CASSLALSGTGSRGYTF

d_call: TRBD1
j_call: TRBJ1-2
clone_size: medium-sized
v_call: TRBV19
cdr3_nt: TGTGCCAGTAGTGCTCGCTTCCGGGACAGTAACTATGGCTACACCTTC
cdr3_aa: CASSARFRDSNYGYTF

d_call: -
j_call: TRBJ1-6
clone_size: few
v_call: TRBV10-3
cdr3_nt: TGTGCCATCAGTGAGGAGGGTATGAATTCACCCCTCCACTTT
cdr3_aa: CAISEEGMNSPLHF

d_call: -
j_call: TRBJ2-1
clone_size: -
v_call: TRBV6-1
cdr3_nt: TGTGCCAGCAGTGAAGGCAGGGGGGCATATCGATACAATGAGCAGTTCTTC
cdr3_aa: CASSEGRGAYRYNEQFF

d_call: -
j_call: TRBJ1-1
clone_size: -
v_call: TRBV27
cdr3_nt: TGTGCCAGCAGTACAGGGCTTGGGAACACTGAAGCTTTCTTT
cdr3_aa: CASSTGLGNTEAFF